A single sample gave rise to the 21 T cell receptor beta chains below, sequenced in a study of T cell changes during pregnancy in multiple sclerosis (dated by TCRdb to about 2019). The library was made by the immunoSEQ multiplex PCR assay. TCRdb took over this immuneACCESS table, retaining in-frame rearrangements with V and J assigned. Such tables are incomplete; in checked studies, under half of the missing clones stem from an unresolved V gene, and the remainder is unexplained. In this sample the table shows about 70,000 clones, nearly 95% of which occur a single time. Over 0.25% of the sample goes to the ten largest clones. Sequences were derived from CD4+ T cells from peripheral blood mononuclear cells, sampled after pregnancy. These TCRs come from a female donor with multiple sclerosis, enrolled in a pregnancy study.

The chain employs TRBV19 and TRBJ2-5, with D perhaps matching TRBD2 (6 bases). V was clipped by 5 bases and J by 4 bases, with 17 bases between them. This CDR3 is built from 15 residues. Per the germline V gene, CDR1 is LNHDA and CDR2 is SQIVND (reference sequence). The CDR3 here is CASSRGDSPTETQYF. The CDR3 nucleotides read TGTGCCAGTAGTCGTGGGGACTCTCCGACAGAGACCCAGTACTTC.

The V gene is TRBV6-5, the J gene TRBJ1-3; no clear D. This CDR3 has 15 residues. The germline V gene has CDR1 MNHEY and CDR2 SVGAGI. V dropped 4 bases and J dropped 5 bases, with 15 bases sitting between them. The DNA of the CDR3 is TGTGCCAGCAGTTCGTTATCAGGTTCTAGAAACACCATATATTTT. Translating gives CASSSLSGSRNTIYF.

This chain connects TRBV10-3 to TRBJ2-7; D is perhaps TRBD2 (5 bases). The CDR3 runs 15 residues. The V and J ends lost 3 bases and 0 bases respectively, with 12 bases between them. Germline CDR1 and CDR2: ENHRY and SYGVKD. The CDR3 here is CAISERAGSSYEQYF. CDR3 in DNA: TGTGCCATCAGTGAAAGGGCGGGTAGCTCCTACGAGCAGTACTTC.

V usage is TRBV28 and J usage is TRBJ2-7; D gene unclear. The length of the CDR3 is 14 residues. The germline V gene encodes CDR1 MDHEN and CDR2 SYDVKM. Trimming removed 5 bases from V and 3 bases from J, with 14 bases in between. CDR3 sequence: CASSTTLPSYEQYF. CDR3 nucleotide sequence: TGTGCCAGCAGTACGACACTCCCAAGCTACGAGCAGTACTTC.

The chain uses TRBV7-8 and TRBJ1-2; D possibly corresponds to TRBD1 (6 bases). This CDR3 contains 14 residues. Germline V CDR1 and CDR2: SGHVS, FQNEAQ. The germline V and J ends were trimmed by 0 bases and 4 bases, with 9 bases remaining between them. The CDR3 sequence is CASSLAGGPYGYTF. For the CDR3, the DNA is TGTGCCAGCAGCTTAGCCGGGGGGCCCTATGGCTACACCTTC.

J is TRBJ2-7 and V is TRBV19, with D maybe TRBD1 (5 bases). The CDR3 extends over 13 amino acids. CDR1 and CDR2 (germline): LNHDA, SQIVND (reference sequence). Trimming took 3 bases from V and 3 from J, leaving 9 bases between them. The chain's CDR3 is CASSIGAVYEQYF. Written as DNA, the CDR3 is TGTGCCAGTAGTATTGGGGCAGTCTACGAGCAGTACTTC.

The V gene is TRBV7-2, the J gene TRBJ1-1; D may be TRBD1 (6 bases). The CDR3 extends over 15 amino acids. Germline CDR1 and CDR2: SGHTA and FQGNSA. With 1 base removed from V and 3 bases from J, the gap between germline ends came to 12 bases. The CDR3, as DNA: TGTGCCAGCAGCTTAGAAGGCTGGGGGCACACTGAAGCTTTCTTT. Protein sequence: CASSLEGWGHTEAFF. Together with reference TRBV7-2 and TRBJ1-1, the CDR3 gives the full variable domain: GAGVSQSPSNKVTEKGKDVELRCDPISGHTALYWYRQSLGQGLEFLIYFQGNSAPDKSGLPSDRFSAERTGGSVSTLTIQRTQQEDSAVYLCASSLEGWGHTEAFFGQGTRLTVV.

V is TRBV9 and J is TRBJ1-5; 7 bases are shared with TRBD1. This CDR3 comprises 15 residues. V trimming: 4 bases; J trimming: 3 bases; junction bases outside the gene matches: 7. The V gene's germline CDR1 is SGDLS and CDR2 YYNGEE. CDR3 bases: TGTGCCAGCAGCCCCCAGGACAGGTTCAATCAGCCCCAGCATTTT. Residues: CASSPQDRFNQPQHF.

The rearrangement uses TRBV9 and TRBJ2-1; 14 bases fit TRBD2. The CDR3 is 16 amino acids. Trimming took 0 bases from V and 5 from J; bases not matched to a gene: 1. Germline lookup yields CDR1 SGDLS and CDR2 YYNGEE. In DNA, the CDR3 is TGTGCCAGCAGCGTAGGGGGACTAGCGGGGGACAATGAGCAGTTCTTC. Translation: CASSVGGLAGDNEQFF. Combining the CDR3 with reference TRBV9 and TRBJ2-1 gives the whole variable domain DSGVTQTPKHLITATGQRVTLRCSPRSGDLSVYWYQQSLDQGLQFLIQYYNGEERAKGNILERFSAQQFPDLHSELNLSSLELGDSALYFCASSVGGLAGDNEQFFGPGTRLTVL.

This chain connects TRBV7-2 to TRBJ1-1; weak D call: TRBD1 (5 bases). The length of the CDR3 is 14 residues. CDR1 SGHTA and CDR2 FQGNSA come from the germline V gene. V was pared by 1 base and J by 4 bases, with 10 bases between. The DNA of the CDR3 is TGTGCCAGCAGCTTAGGGGCAGGGATCACTGAAGCTTTCTTT. Translated, it gives CASSLGAGITEAFF. Drawing the rest from reference TRBV7-2 and TRBJ1-1, the complete variable domain is GAGVSQSPSNKVTEKGKDVELRCDPISGHTALYWYRQSLGQGLEFLIYFQGNSAPDKSGLPSDRFSAERTGGSVSTLTIQRTQQEDSAVYLCASSLGAGITEAFFGQGTRLTVV.

The CDR3 DNA follows: TGCGCCAGCAGCTTGGGGGACAACTCCTACAATGAGCAGTTCTTC. This codes for CASSLGDNSYNEQFF. The J gene is TRBJ2-1, the V gene TRBV5-1; weak D call: TRBD1 (6 bases). The germline CDR1 and CDR2 sequences are SGHRS and YFSETQ. The V and J ends lost 0 bases and 0 bases respectively, with 7 bases between them. The CDR3 covers 15 residues.

This chain joins TRBV5-1 and TRBJ2-7; 7 positions agree with TRBD2. Per germline, CDR1 SGHRS and CDR2 YFSETQ. The CDR3 is 15 residues long. With V trimmed by 3 bases and J by 2 bases, 8 bases remained unmatched. The CDR3 protein is CASSWAGRDPYEQYF. DNA of the CDR3: TGCGCCAGCAGCTGGGCGGGGAGGGACCCCTACGAGCAGTACTTC.

The chain joins TRBV30 to TRBJ1-1, with 9 bases that match TRBD1. Germline V gene lookup returns CDR1 GTSNPN and CDR2 SVGIG (reference sequence). This CDR3 has 13 residues. Losses at the gene ends were 3 bases for V and 4 bases for J; bases not matched to a gene: 3. DNA of the CDR3: TGTGCCTGGAGGAGGACAGGGGCCACTGAAGCTTTCTTT. This codes for CAWRRTGATEAFF.

The chain uses TRBV4-1 and TRBJ2-7, with TRBD2 matching 7 bases. Germline-derived CDR1 and CDR2 are MGHRA and YSYEKL. CDR3 length: 15 amino acids. The V segment lost 0 bases and the J segment 9 bases; nucleotides outside the gene matches: 11. CDR3 region: CASSQDSIGRLGQYF. The DNA of the CDR3 is TGCGCCAGCAGCCAAGATTCGATCGGGAGGTTGGGGCAGTACTTC.

This rearrangement joins TRBV28 to TRBJ1-1; 7 bases are a match to TRBD1. J lost 5 bases, V lost 6 bases, and 9 bases had no gene match. Germline V gives CDR1 MDHEN, CDR2 SYDVKM. The CDR3 spans 14 residues. Here the CDR3 DNA reads TGTGCCAGCAGCCCGACAGGGTTTAGGACTGAAGCTTTCTTT. It encodes CASSPTGFRTEAFF.

V is TRBV12-5 and J is TRBJ1-2; 7 bases are a match to TRBD1. The CDR3 contains 16 residues. V lost 1 base to trimming and J lost 5 bases; unmatched junction nucleotides: 10. Germline V CDR1 and CDR2: LGHNT, FRNRAP. DNA of the CDR3: TGTGCTAGTGGTTTGGGAAGGGGACAGATCGCTTATGGCTACACCTTC. Its translation is CASGLGRGQIAYGYTF.

The table lists this clone with a few counts. The chain combines TRBV7-3 with TRBJ2-1, with a possible D match to TRBD1 (5 bases). The V end lost 5 bases, the J end lost 9 bases, and 14 bases lay between the germline ends. Germline values: CDR1 SGHTA, CDR2 FQGTGA. The CDR3 has 13 residues. This CDR3 is CASSPIPDSEQFF. In DNA form, the CDR3 reads TGTGCCAGCAGCCCAATACCCGACAGTGAGCAGTTCTTC.

The gene calls are TRBV6-6 and TRBJ2-7; 10 bases map to TRBD2. The trim removed 0 bases at V and 4 bases at J, leaving 6 bases unmatched. Germline assignment: CDR1 MNHNY and CDR2 SVGAGI (reference sequence). This CDR3 is 16 amino acids long. The chain's CDR3 is CASSYSLAGAPYEQYF. As DNA, the CDR3 is TGTGCCAGCAGTTACTCTCTAGCGGGAGCTCCGTACGAGCAGTACTTC.

The table lists this clone with a few counts. This sequence joins TRBV7-9 and TRBJ2-7; 11 bases match TRBD1. The CDR3 extends over 19 amino acids. Trimming removed 1 base from V and 2 bases from J; junction bases left unmatched: 13. The germline V gene has CDR1 SEHNR and CDR2 FQNEAQ (reference sequence). CDR3 DNA sequence: TGTGCCAGCAGCTTAGGGTGGGGACAGGGGGGATCTCGGACCTACGAGCAGTACTTC. Translation: CASSLGWGQGGSRTYEQYF.

The V call is TRBV6-5, the J call TRBJ2-1, with a weak D call TRBD2 (7 bases). In germline, CDR1 is MNHEY, CDR2 SVGAGI. V lost 10 bases and J lost 5, with 21 bases in between. This CDR3 comprises 15 residues. The CDR3 region is CATGGQGAMNNEQFF. DNA for the CDR3: TGTGCCACCGGGGGGCAAGGGGCGATGAACAATGAGCAGTTCTTC.

The rearrangement links TRBV2 to TRBJ1-4, with TRBD1 matching 7 bases. Germline CDR1 SNHLY, CDR2 FYNNEI. The CDR3 is made up of 14 amino acids. J lost 5 bases, V lost 1 base, and 1 base had no gene match. The CDR3 DNA reads TGTGCCAGCAGTGAAGTCAGGGGGAATGAAAAACTGTTTTTT. Amino acids: CASSEVRGNEKLFF.